The present entry profiles one TCR beta chain with its context. Produced via immunoSEQ multiplex PCR; TCRdb's table is partial and in-frame only. The table includes more than 65,000 clones, roughly 89% detected once. Trimming took 4 bases from V and 5 from J, leaving 18 bases between them. The CDR3 has 15 amino acids. The germline V gene has CDR1 SGDLS and CDR2 YYNGEE. This entry comes from a study of technical replicates of blood from a handful of donors. What was sequenced was T cells isolated from PBMCs. V is TRBV9 and J is TRBJ1-1; D ambiguous. This sequence was found in a human donor in good health. Some clones in this sample may be carry-over from other donors' samples. The CDR3 DNA sequence: TGTGCCAGCAGCTCCCTCGGCTCTGGAGGGACTGAAGCTTTCTTT. Its protein product is CASSSLGSGGTEAFF.